This T cell receptor (beta chain) was captured in a study of blood T cell repertoires in COVID-19. The germline gives CDR1 SGHTA, CDR2 FQGTGA. V lost 5 bases, J lost 2 bases, and 12 bases lay in between. This CDR3 spans 15 amino acids. Clones were sequenced by immunoSEQ multiplex PCR, and TCRdb holds only the in-frame ones, with some missing. The sample includes over 150,000 clones, roughly 86% seen only once; the top ten take roughly 2.5%. The chain combines TRBV7-3 with TRBJ1-4; the D is unclear. The clonotype was recovered from a woman at least 80 years old with COVID-19, enrolled during active disease. The sequencing input was peripheral blood. The CDR3 nucleotides are TGTGCCAGCAGCCTGTACACAGTCACTAATGAAAAACTGTTTTTT. Amino acid sequence: CASSLYTVTNEKLFF.